Listed here are 18 T cell receptor beta chains from one sample, sequenced in a study of blood T cell repertoires in COVID-19. Some clones are missing from TCRdb's copy, which holds only in-frame ones; the method was immunoSEQ multiplex PCR. The sample carries 35,000 or so clones, roughly four fifths recorded once. Sequencing was performed on peripheral blood. Receptors were obtained from a human donor in a cohort sampled during active or convalescent COVID-19. The donor label of this sample is uncertain.

This clone was counted a few times. V is TRBV30 and J is TRBJ2-2; 10 nucleotides line up with TRBD2. The germline gives CDR1 GTSNPN, CDR2 SVGIG (reference sequence). The trim removed 4 bases at V and 4 bases at J, leaving 9 bases unmatched. The CDR3 runs to 16 residues. The CDR3 protein is CAWKGRASGSTGELFF. In DNA form, the CDR3 reads TGTGCCTGGAAGGGCAGGGCTAGCGGGAGCACCGGGGAGCTGTTTTTT.

The genes are TRBV30 and TRBJ2-7; 14 bases agree with TRBD2. J gave up 5 bases and V 2 bases, and 5 bases lay outside the gene matches. The germline V gene encodes CDR1 GTSNPN and CDR2 SVGIG (reference sequence). This CDR3 spans 15 amino acids. The CDR3 loop is CAWSPRGLAGDEQYF. CDR3 nucleotides: TGTGCCTGGAGTCCCCGGGGACTAGCGGGAGACGAGCAGTACTTC.

This sequence joins TRBV2 and TRBJ1-2; D uncertain. Germline V lookup: CDR1 SNHLY, CDR2 FYNNEI. This CDR3 contains 14 residues. Trimming cost V 0 bases and J 4 bases, with 9 bases left between them. The DNA for the CDR3 is TGTGCCAGCAGTGAAGCGCGGGATAGCTATGGCTACACCTTC. This gives the protein CASSEARDSYGYTF.

The J gene is TRBJ1-2, the V gene TRBV15; TRBD1 matches 7 bases. The germline V gene encodes CDR1 LNHNV and CDR2 YYDKDF (reference sequence). V gave up 5 bases and J gave up 6 bases; unmatched junction bases: 12. The CDR3 spans 15 residues. The CDR3 spells CATSGGTAGRDGYTF. The CDR3 coding sequence is TGTGCCACCAGCGGCGGGACAGCCGGTCGAGATGGCTACACCTTC.

This sequence joins TRBV24-1 and TRBJ2-3; 10 bases are shared with TRBD2. Germline assignment: CDR1 KGHDR and CDR2 SFDVKD. The CDR3 runs to 16 residues. J gave up 6 bases and V 2 bases, and 7 bases lay outside the gene matches. The chain's CDR3 is CATSDSSGRFGDTQYF. CDR3 nucleotide sequence: TGTGCCACCAGTGATTCTAGCGGGAGATTCGGGGATACGCAGTATTTT.

This clone turned up a few times. The chain is built from TRBV6-5 and TRBJ1-4; unclear D gene. Germline V gene data show CDR1 as MNHEY and CDR2 as SVGAGI. This CDR3 is 14 amino acids long. Trimming took off 6 bases at V and 5 bases at J, with 13 bases between the two ends. The CDR3 spells CASRRHGENEKLFF. The CDR3 region has the DNA TGTGCCAGCAGGCGACACGGGGAGAATGAAAAACTGTTTTTT.

The V call is TRBV29-1, the J call TRBJ2-2; 7 nucleotides agree with TRBD1. Germline CDR1 reads SQVTM; CDR2 reads ANQGSEA. V lost 7 bases and J lost 7; bases outside the gene matches: 18. The CDR3 contains 16 residues. The CDR3 sequence: CSAAGTTGVGIGELFF. The CDR3 DNA reads as TGCAGCGCTGCCGGTACCACAGGGGTCGGCATCGGGGAGCTGTTTTTT.

This clone was detected only a few times. The gene calls are TRBV24-1 and TRBJ2-2; 11 positions agree with TRBD1. This CDR3 is 16 amino acids long. Germline CDR1 KGHDR, CDR2 SFDVKD. V shed 4 bases, J shed 4 bases, and the junction held 4 bases outside the gene matches. The CDR3 sequence: CATSDSGTGGTGELFF. The CDR3 nucleotides read TGTGCCACCAGTGACTCCGGGACAGGGGGCACCGGGGAGCTGTTTTTT.

The rearrangement links TRBV30 to TRBJ2-1, with D maybe TRBD2 (6 bases). Germline-derived CDR1 and CDR2 are GTSNPN and SVGIG (reference sequence). The CDR3 has 15 residues. Trimming took 5 bases from V and 5 from J, leaving 19 bases between them. The CDR3 coding sequence is TGTGCCTGGGGCCCCCGGCGGGGCTTTAACAATGAGCAGTTCTTC. It yields the protein CAWGPRRGFNNEQFF.

The rearrangement uses TRBV14 and TRBJ2-7; D may be TRBD2 (5 bases). The CDR3 has 14 residues. Germline values: CDR1 SGHDN, CDR2 FVKESK. Trimming took 2 bases from V and 6 from J, leaving 14 bases between them. The CDR3: CASSQFRGPGEQYF. For the CDR3, the DNA is TGTGCCAGCAGCCAATTTCGGGGTCCGGGCGAGCAGTACTTC.

This clone occurred a few times. The rearrangement joins TRBV30 to TRBJ1-1, with D perhaps matching TRBD1 (5 bases). Looked up from germline, CDR1 is GTSNPN and CDR2 is SVGIG (reference sequence). The CDR3 length is 12 residues. V was cut by 0 bases and J by 5 bases, with 7 bases left in between. The CDR3 DNA follows: TGTGCCTGGAGTGTAGGGGAAACTGAAGCTTTCTTT. Translating gives CAWSVGETEAFF.

The gene calls are TRBV4-3 and TRBJ1-4; D is undetermined. CDR3 length equals 14 residues. With 1 base removed from V and 8 bases from J, the gap between germline ends came to 11 bases. Germline V gene sequence: CDR1 LGHNA, CDR2 YSLEER. CDR3 DNA sequence: TGCGCCAGCAGCCAAGGAAACTGGAGGGAAAAACTGTTTTTT. Translated, it gives CASSQGNWREKLFF.

This clone was detected only once. The CDR3 reads CASSVGTSGRASKNIQYF. In DNA, the CDR3 is TGTGCCAGCAGCGTAGGGACTAGCGGGAGGGCTTCCAAAAACATTCAGTACTTC. V usage is TRBV9 and J usage is TRBJ2-4; 15 nucleotides agree with TRBD2. After removal of 0 bases from V and 2 bases from J, the junction contained 3 bases not matched to a gene. Germline-derived CDR1 and CDR2 are SGDLS and YYNGEE. This CDR3 is built from 18 residues.

The chain combines TRBV11-3 with TRBJ2-1; TRBD1 aligns across 7 bases. V lost 7 bases and J lost 8; bases outside the gene matches: 14. Germline V CDR1 and CDR2: SGHNT, YENEEA. This CDR3 comprises 15 residues. The CDR3 bases are TGTGCCAGCACCCTCCCCGGGACAGCGAGGGATGAGCAGTTCTTC. This gives the protein CASTLPGTARDEQFF.

V is TRBV7-9 and J is TRBJ2-4; a weak D match, TRBD2 (5 bases). Looked up from germline, CDR1 is SEHNR and CDR2 is FQNEAQ (reference sequence). The ends were cut back, 1 base at V and 0 bases at J, with 13 bases in the middle. The CDR3 has 17 residues. The CDR3 reads CASSLGGSGRAKNIQYF. CDR3 DNA: TGTGCCAGCAGCTTAGGAGGGAGCGGAAGAGCCAAAAACATTCAGTACTTC.

The gene calls are TRBV29-1 and TRBJ2-1; TRBD2 might be the D (6 bases). Germline-derived CDR1 and CDR2 are SQVTM and ANQGSEA. The CDR3 sequence is 13 residues long. Trimming stripped 6 bases from V and 8 bases from J, with 17 bases between. CDR3 protein: CSVGPPEGDEQFF. The CDR3 DNA sequence: TGCAGCGTGGGACCCCCGGAGGGCGATGAGCAGTTCTTC.

This clone was detected only once. This chain joins TRBV30 and TRBJ1-2; 8 positions match TRBD1. Germline V CDR1 and CDR2: GTSNPN, SVGIG (reference sequence). Losses at the gene ends were 7 bases for V and 6 bases for J; bases not matched to a gene: 10. The CDR3 length is 13 residues. CDR3 nucleotide sequence: TGTGCCTTTCGGACAGGGCGAAAGGATGGCTACACCTTC. Translating it yields CAFRTGRKDGYTF.

The chain employs TRBV19 and TRBJ1-4; 7 bases map to TRBD1. The CDR3 length is 14 residues. CDR1 and CDR2 (germline): LNHDA, SQIVND (reference sequence). Trimming took 3 bases from V and 4 from J; bases not matched to a gene: 2. CDR3: CASSMSGGNEKLFF. CDR3 in DNA: TGTGCCAGTAGTATGTCAGGGGGTAATGAAAAACTGTTTTTT.